The next 10 T cell receptor beta chains were all read from a single sample in a study of OX40 agonist ivuxolimab in advanced cancers. Assay: immunoSEQ multiplex PCR; the TCRdb copy retains only in-frame clones and omits some. The sample shows roughly 20,000 clones, less than 85% of them seen only once. The sample in question was CD4+ or CD8+ T cells sorted from blood, obtained in a trial of the OX40 agonist ivuxolimab. The source of these receptors is an adult with an advanced solid tumor such as melanoma, head and neck, liver or kidney cancer.

In DNA, the CDR3 is TGCAGTATGCATGATAGGGATACGCAGTATTTT. Amino acid sequence: CSMHDRDTQYF. The chain recombines TRBV29-1 with TRBJ2-3; D is ambiguous. CDR1 SQVTM and CDR2 ANQGSEA come from the germline V gene. This CDR3 contains 11 residues.

This chain connects TRBV7-9 to TRBJ2-7, with 9 bases identical to TRBD1. V lost 4 bases and J lost 4; bases outside the gene matches: 11. Per germline, CDR1 SEHNR and CDR2 FQNEAQ (reference sequence). The CDR3 covers 16 residues. In DNA, the CDR3 is TGTGCCAGCAGCTCCAACAAGGGACAGGGCGGGTACGAGCAGTACTTC. Residues: CASSSNKGQGGYEQYF.

The chain employs TRBV5-1 and TRBJ2-1, with 10 bases lining up with TRBD1. The CDR3 spans 15 residues. With 4 bases clipped from V and 4 bases from J, the junction kept 5 bases outside the gene matches. In germline, CDR1 is SGHRS, CDR2 YFSETQ. The DNA of the CDR3 is TGCGCCAGCAGCATCCCGGGACAGGGGTACAATGAGCAGTTCTTC. The encoded protein is CASSIPGQGYNEQFF.

In its sample, this clone ranks as hyperexpanded. The chain joins TRBV11-3 to TRBJ2-1, with D unresolved. There are 12 residues in the CDR3. Trimming left V 5 bases short and J 5 bases short, with 7 bases between. Germline V lookup: CDR1 SGHNT, CDR2 YENEEA. DNA for the CDR3: TGTGCCAGCAGCGGGTGGGACAATGAGCAGTTCTTC. Translated, it gives CASSGWDNEQFF.

The chain carries TRBV11-2 and TRBJ1-2, with D uncertain. CDR3 length: 14 amino acids. V shed 1 base and J shed 2 bases, with 8 bases lying between them. The germline CDR1 and CDR2 sequences are SGHAT and FQNNGV. This CDR3 reads CASSLVRTNYGYTF. The CDR3 nucleotides are TGTGCCAGCAGCTTAGTTAGAACCAACTATGGCTACACCTTC.

The chain uses TRBV10-2 and TRBJ1-1; no clear D. Trimming took off 6 bases at V and 7 bases at J, with 9 bases between the two ends. The CDR3 sequence is 11 residues long. Germline V gene lookup returns CDR1 WSHSY and CDR2 SAAADI. In DNA form, the CDR3 reads TGCGCCAGCAGCATCCGGGATGAAGCTTTCTTT. It encodes CASSIRDEAFF.

This chain joins TRBV7-7 and TRBJ1-1; no clear D. CDR3 size: 11 residues. Germline V CDR1 and CDR2: SSHAT, FNYEAQ (reference sequence). The CDR3 DNA reads TGTGGCCCTCCCCTGAACACTGAAGCTTTCTTT. It specifies CGPPLNTEAFF.

The CDR3 sequence is CASSLGSGAQKPYEQYF. CDR3 nucleotide sequence: TGTGCCAGCAGCCTAGGGAGTGGGGCACAGAAGCCCTACGAGCAGTACTTC. The chain has TRBV9 and TRBJ2-7; possibly TRBD1 or TRBD2 for D (5 bases each). CDR1 and CDR2 (germline): SGDLS, YYNGEE. Trimming cost V 4 bases and J 2 bases, with 22 bases left between them. This CDR3 has 17 residues.

As to this clone: One end of the junction does not line up with germline, which may come from a read error. This chain links TRBV11-2 with TRBJ2-7, with 7 bases lining up with TRBD1. The CDR3 spans 17 residues. Germline-derived CDR1 and CDR2 are SGHAT and FQNNGV. The CDR3 sequence is CASSQDPPGTVSYEQYF. The CDR3 nucleotides are TGCGCCAGCAGCCAAGATCCTCCCGGGACAGTATCCTACGAGCAGTACTTC.

V usage is TRBV4-3 and J usage is TRBJ1-2; weak D call: TRBD1 (5 bases). Germline V gene lookup returns CDR1 LGHNA and CDR2 YSLEER. This CDR3 comprises 21 residues. Trimming stripped 0 bases from V and 2 bases from J, with 28 bases between. CDR3 sequence (DNA): TGCGCCAGCAGCCAAGATCTCTCGGGGCAGGGAAACCTCTTCGGGAACTATGGCTACACCTTC. Its translation: CASSQDLSGQGNLFGNYGYTF.